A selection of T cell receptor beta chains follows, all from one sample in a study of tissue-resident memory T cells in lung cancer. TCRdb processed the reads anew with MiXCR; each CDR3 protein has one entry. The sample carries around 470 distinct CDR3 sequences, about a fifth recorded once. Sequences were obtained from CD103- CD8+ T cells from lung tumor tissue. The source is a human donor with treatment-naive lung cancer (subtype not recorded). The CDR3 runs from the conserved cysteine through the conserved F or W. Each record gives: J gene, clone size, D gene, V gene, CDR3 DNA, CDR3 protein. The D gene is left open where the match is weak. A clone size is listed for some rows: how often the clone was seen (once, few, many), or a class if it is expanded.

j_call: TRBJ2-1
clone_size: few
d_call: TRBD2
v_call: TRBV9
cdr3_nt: TGTGCCAGCAGCTTAGCGGGAGGGCTTGAAGATGAGCAGTTCTTC
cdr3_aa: CASSLAGGLEDEQFF

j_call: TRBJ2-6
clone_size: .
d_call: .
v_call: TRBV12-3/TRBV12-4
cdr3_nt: TGTGCCAGCACCGAGGCTGGGGCCAACGTCCTGACTTTC
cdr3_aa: CASTEAGANVLTF

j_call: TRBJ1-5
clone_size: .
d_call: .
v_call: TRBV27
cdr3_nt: TGTGCCAGCAGTTTGGTAGGGTATGGCTACAATGAGCCCCAGCATTTT
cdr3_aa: CASSLVGYGYNEPQHF

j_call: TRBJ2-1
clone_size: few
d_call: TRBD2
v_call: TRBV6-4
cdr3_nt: TGTGCCAGCAGTGTGCAAGCGGGAGGCCAGAATGAGCAGTTCTTC
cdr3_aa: CASSVQAGGQNEQFF

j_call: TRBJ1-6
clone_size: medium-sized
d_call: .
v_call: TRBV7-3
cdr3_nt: TGTGCCAGCAGTTCTAGTAGAAATTCACCCCTCCACTTT
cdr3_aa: CASSSSRNSPLHF

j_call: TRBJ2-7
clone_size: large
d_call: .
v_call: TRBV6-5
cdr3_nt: TGTGCCAGCAGTTACTCAGGGATCAACGAGCAGTACTTC
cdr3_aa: CASSYSGINEQYF

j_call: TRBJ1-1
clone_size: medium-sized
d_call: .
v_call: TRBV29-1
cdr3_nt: TGCAGCGTTGAGGAGGGGGTGAGGACTGAAGCTTTCTTT
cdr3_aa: CSVEEGVRTEAFF

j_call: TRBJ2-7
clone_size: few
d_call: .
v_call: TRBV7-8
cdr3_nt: TGTGCCAGCAGCTTTTCCGGGACGGACTACGAGCAGTACTTC
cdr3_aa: CASSFSGTDYEQYF

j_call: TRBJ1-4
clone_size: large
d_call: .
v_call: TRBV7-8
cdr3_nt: TGTGCCAGCAGTACGTGGGGCGAAAAACTGTTTTTT
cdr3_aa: CASSTWGEKLFF

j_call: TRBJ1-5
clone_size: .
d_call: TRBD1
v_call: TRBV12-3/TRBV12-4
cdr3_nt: TGTGCCAGCAGCTCCGGGACAGCTTGGGAGACCCAGCATTTT
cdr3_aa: CASSSGTAWETQHF

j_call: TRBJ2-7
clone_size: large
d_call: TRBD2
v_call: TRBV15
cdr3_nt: TGTGCCACCAGCATGGTAGCGGGAGGTACCTACGAGCAGTACTTC
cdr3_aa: CATSMVAGGTYEQYF

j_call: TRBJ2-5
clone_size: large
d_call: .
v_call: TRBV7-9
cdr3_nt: TGTGCCAGCAGAGGACAGCTACAAGAGACCCAGTACTTC
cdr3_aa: CASRGQLQETQYF

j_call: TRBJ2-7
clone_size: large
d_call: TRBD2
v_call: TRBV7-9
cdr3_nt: TGTGCCAGCAGCCCTAGCGGGGAACCCTACGAGCAGTACTTC
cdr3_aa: CASSPSGEPYEQYF

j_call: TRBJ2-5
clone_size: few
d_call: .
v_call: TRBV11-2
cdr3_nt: TGTGCCTGCCAACAGGGTTTGACCCAGTACTTC
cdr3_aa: CACQQGLTQYF

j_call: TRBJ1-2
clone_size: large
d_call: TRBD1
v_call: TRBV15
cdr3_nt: TGTGCCACCAGCCCCCGGGGGGCGGACAGGACCTATAACTATGGCTACACCTTC
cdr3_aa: CATSPRGADRTYNYGYTF

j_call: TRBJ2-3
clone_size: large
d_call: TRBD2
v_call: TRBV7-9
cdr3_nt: TGTGCCAGCAGCACCCTGAGTGCGGGAGTGATGCCAGATACGCAGTATTTT
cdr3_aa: CASSTLSAGVMPDTQYF

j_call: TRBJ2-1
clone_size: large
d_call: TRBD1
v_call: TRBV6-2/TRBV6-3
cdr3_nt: TGTGCCAGCAATCCACAGGGGAGTGAGCAGTTCTTC
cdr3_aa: CASNPQGSEQFF

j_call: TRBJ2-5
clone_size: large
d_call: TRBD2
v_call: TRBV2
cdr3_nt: TGTGCCAGCAGTGCGACTAGCGGGGGCACCGGAGAGACCCAGTACTTC
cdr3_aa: CASSATSGGTGETQYF

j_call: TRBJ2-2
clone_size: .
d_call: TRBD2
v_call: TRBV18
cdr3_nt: TGTGCCAGCTCACAATTAGCGGGAGCGAACACCGGGGAGCTGTTTTTT
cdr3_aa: CASSQLAGANTGELFF

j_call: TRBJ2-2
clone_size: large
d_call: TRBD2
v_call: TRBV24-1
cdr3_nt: TGTGCCACCGGAGGGACTAGCGGGAGGGCCGGGGGGACCGGGGAGCTGTTTTTT
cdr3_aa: CATGGTSGRAGGTGELFF

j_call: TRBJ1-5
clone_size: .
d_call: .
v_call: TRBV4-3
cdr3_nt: TGCGCCAGCAGCCAAGATCTCGGTAAGCAGCCCCAGCATTTT
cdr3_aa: CASSQDLGKQPQHF

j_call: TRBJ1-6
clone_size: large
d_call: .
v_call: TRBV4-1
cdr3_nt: TGCGCCAGCAGCCACGAAGGGACCGATTCCACCTACTATAATTCACCCCTCCACTTT
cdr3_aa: CASSHEGTDSTYYNSPLHF

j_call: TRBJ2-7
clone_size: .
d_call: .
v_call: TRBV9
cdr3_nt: TGTGCCAGCGGTAAGGGGGGAATCGGGAACGAGCAGTACTTC
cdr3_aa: CASGKGGIGNEQYF